This is a list of T cell receptor beta chains from one sample in a study of CD8 T cells in ankylosing spondylitis. TCRdb redid the calling of the 5' RACE reads with MiXCR, one entry per CDR3 protein. Among 30,000 to 45,000 distinct CDR3 sequences, 11% were seen once, and the ten largest hold about 19%. Sequenced material: synovial fluid, either unsorted or a sorted T cell fraction (not recorded which). The receptors stem from a male donor with ankylosing spondylitis. Each CDR3 is given with its conserved first and last residue. A D gene is named only where the DNA matches it firmly. Part of the rows lack a size; the others show once, few, many or a class for expanded clones.

CDR3nt: TGCAGTGCCCGGGGCGTAGCGGGAAAAGCCTACGAGCAGTACTTC
CDR3aa: CSARGVAGKAYEQYF
abundance: few
d_gene: TRBD2
v_gene: TRBV20-1
len: 15
j_gene: TRBJ2-7

CDR3nt: TGTGCCAGCAGGGCTATGAACACTGAAGCTTTCTTT
CDR3aa: CASRAMNTEAFF
abundance: few
d_gene: -
v_gene: TRBV2
len: 12
j_gene: TRBJ1-1

CDR3nt: TGTGCCAGCAGCGTACGGACAGGGCCGGAGACCCAGTACTTC
CDR3aa: CASSVRTGPETQYF
abundance: many
d_gene: TRBD1
v_gene: TRBV7-9
len: 14
j_gene: TRBJ2-5

CDR3nt: TGTGCCAGCAGTCACCGCGGAACAGATACGCAGTATTTT
CDR3aa: CASSHRGTDTQYF
abundance: many
d_gene: -
v_gene: TRBV28
len: 13
j_gene: TRBJ2-3

CDR3nt: TGTGCCAGCAGCGCGGGGACCGAATATAGCAATCAGCCCCAGCATTTT
CDR3aa: CASSAGTEYSNQPQHF
abundance: few
d_gene: -
v_gene: TRBV9
len: 16
j_gene: TRBJ1-5

CDR3nt: TGTGCCAGCAGCTTAGTACGGAAGAACACTGAAGCTTTCTTT
CDR3aa: CASSLVRKNTEAFF
abundance: -
d_gene: -
v_gene: TRBV7-8
len: 14
j_gene: TRBJ1-1

CDR3nt: TGCAGTGCTAGAACTAGGCAGGGGAAATATGGCTACACCTTC
CDR3aa: CSARTRQGKYGYTF
abundance: few
d_gene: -
v_gene: TRBV20-1
len: 14
j_gene: TRBJ1-2

CDR3nt: TGTGCCAGCAGCCGCCTAGGGGACCGCTCCTACGAGCAGTACTTC
CDR3aa: CASSRLGDRSYEQYF
abundance: few
d_gene: -
v_gene: TRBV7-9
len: 15
j_gene: TRBJ2-7

CDR3nt: TGTGCCAGCATTTCGACCCGCACCGGGGAGCTGTTTTTT
CDR3aa: CASISTRTGELFF
abundance: many
d_gene: -
v_gene: TRBV6-6
len: 13
j_gene: TRBJ2-2

CDR3nt: TGTGCCAGCAGTGCGTCGAACACCGGGGAGCTGTTTTTT
CDR3aa: CASSASNTGELFF
abundance: -
d_gene: -
v_gene: TRBV2
len: 13
j_gene: TRBJ2-2

CDR3nt: TGTGCCAGCAGTCGCCGGGGCTCCTACGAGCAGTACTTC
CDR3aa: CASSRRGSYEQYF
abundance: many
d_gene: -
v_gene: TRBV12-3/TRBV12-4
len: 13
j_gene: TRBJ2-7

CDR3nt: TGCGCCAGCAGCTCCGAGCGGGAGGGCAACGAGCAGTACTTC
CDR3aa: CASSSEREGNEQYF
abundance: -
d_gene: TRBD2
v_gene: TRBV5-1
len: 14
j_gene: TRBJ2-7

CDR3nt: TGTGCCAGCACCAGCCGGAGACTAGCGGGCTACCACTACGAGCAGTACTTC
CDR3aa: CASTSRRLAGYHYEQYF
abundance: many
d_gene: TRBD2
v_gene: TRBV28
len: 17
j_gene: TRBJ2-7

CDR3nt: TGTGCCAGCAGCCCCGGGGGGGGTGAGAACGAGCAGTACTTC
CDR3aa: CASSPGGGENEQYF
abundance: many
d_gene: TRBD2
v_gene: TRBV4-2
len: 14
j_gene: TRBJ2-7

CDR3nt: TGCAGCGTGCCGGGACTAGCGGTTTATGAGCAGTTCTTC
CDR3aa: CSVPGLAVYEQFF
abundance: medium-sized
d_gene: TRBD2
v_gene: TRBV29-1
len: 13
j_gene: TRBJ2-1

CDR3nt: TGTGCCAGCAGTGATACAGGGGGCATCACTGAAGCTTTCTTT
CDR3aa: CASSDTGGITEAFF
abundance: -
d_gene: TRBD1
v_gene: TRBV7-3
len: 14
j_gene: TRBJ1-1

CDR3nt: TGTGCCAGCAGTTTGGGCAGGAACTCTGGAAACACCATATATTTT
CDR3aa: CASSLGRNSGNTIYF
abundance: -
d_gene: -
v_gene: TRBV28
len: 15
j_gene: TRBJ1-3

CDR3nt: TGTGCCAGCAGTTTTAGCGGGAGGCCAAGGGATGAGCAGTTCTTC
CDR3aa: CASSFSGRPRDEQFF
abundance: few
d_gene: TRBD2
v_gene: TRBV5-4
len: 15
j_gene: TRBJ2-1

CDR3nt: TGTGCCAGCAGCTTCTCTAGCGGGGAGCTGTTTTTT
CDR3aa: CASSFSSGELFF
abundance: few
d_gene: -
v_gene: TRBV11-2
len: 12
j_gene: TRBJ2-2

CDR3nt: TGTGCCAGCAGCTTGTTTACCCACGAGCAGTACTTC
CDR3aa: CASSLFTHEQYF
abundance: -
d_gene: -
v_gene: TRBV5-5
len: 12
j_gene: TRBJ2-7

CDR3nt: TGTGCCAGCAGTTATCGGAGCACAGATACGCAGTATTTT
CDR3aa: CASSYRSTDTQYF
abundance: many
d_gene: -
v_gene: TRBV6-5
len: 13
j_gene: TRBJ2-3

CDR3nt: TGTGCCAGCAGCTTACGGTTCCATGAGCAGTTCTTC
CDR3aa: CASSLRFHEQFF
abundance: -
d_gene: -
v_gene: TRBV7-8
len: 12
j_gene: TRBJ2-1

CDR3nt: TGTGCCAGCGGCAGGGGGCTCGAGGCTTTCTTT
CDR3aa: CASGRGLEAFF
abundance: few
d_gene: TRBD1
v_gene: TRBV6-6
len: 11
j_gene: TRBJ1-1

CDR3nt: TGTGCCAGCAGCCCGAGGGAGGAATCCAAAAACATTCAGTACTTC
CDR3aa: CASSPREESKNIQYF
abundance: many
d_gene: -
v_gene: TRBV13
len: 15
j_gene: TRBJ2-4

CDR3nt: TGTGCCAGCAGCTTAGTTGCGGACAGGGGTCAGCCCCAGCATTTT
CDR3aa: CASSLVADRGQPQHF
abundance: many
d_gene: TRBD1
v_gene: TRBV7-8
len: 15
j_gene: TRBJ1-5

CDR3nt: TGTGCCAGCAGTTTGAGTACAGGGGCCGATTACTACGAGCAGTACTTC
CDR3aa: CASSLSTGADYYEQYF
abundance: -
d_gene: TRBD1
v_gene: TRBV5-6
len: 16
j_gene: TRBJ2-7

CDR3nt: TGTGCCAGCAGCTTATTTCCGGGACTAGCGGGAGCCTACGAGCAGTACTTC
CDR3aa: CASSLFPGLAGAYEQYF
abundance: -
d_gene: TRBD2
v_gene: TRBV7-9
len: 17
j_gene: TRBJ2-7

CDR3nt: TGTGCCAGCACCCGTGGGACCGGGGAGCTGTTTTTT
CDR3aa: CASTRGTGELFF
abundance: -
d_gene: -
v_gene: TRBV9
len: 12
j_gene: TRBJ2-2

CDR3nt: TGTGCCAGCAGTTTAGCTGACAGGGGAATTTACGAGCAGTACTTC
CDR3aa: CASSLADRGIYEQYF
abundance: few
d_gene: TRBD1
v_gene: TRBV28
len: 15
j_gene: TRBJ2-7

CDR3nt: TGTGCCAGCAGGGCTCTCTTCCCTACCAGCTTCTTC
CDR3aa: CASRALFPTSFF
abundance: few
d_gene: -
v_gene: TRBV7-9
len: 12
j_gene: TRBJ2-1

CDR3nt: TGTGCCAGCAGTTTTGACTGGAGCTCCTACAATGAGCAGTTCTTC
CDR3aa: CASSFDWSSYNEQFF
abundance: many
d_gene: -
v_gene: TRBV27
len: 15
j_gene: TRBJ2-1

CDR3nt: TGTGCCAGCAGCTTAACCGGGACAGGGGGGGGATTTAGCACAGATACGCAGTATTTT
CDR3aa: CASSLTGTGGGFSTDTQYF
abundance: medium-sized
d_gene: TRBD1
v_gene: TRBV7-3
len: 19
j_gene: TRBJ2-3

CDR3nt: TGTGCCAGCAGCTTAGGTCTAGCGGGAGGCGAGACCCAGTACTTC
CDR3aa: CASSLGLAGGETQYF
abundance: few
d_gene: TRBD2
v_gene: TRBV7-8
len: 15
j_gene: TRBJ2-5

CDR3nt: TGCGCCAGCAGCTTCTTAGGCGGGAGGACGAAAAACATTCAGTACTTC
CDR3aa: CASSFLGGRTKNIQYF
abundance: -
d_gene: TRBD2
v_gene: TRBV5-1
len: 16
j_gene: TRBJ2-4

CDR3nt: TGTGCCACCGGGCTGGAAGGGTTTTTGTTCTTC
CDR3aa: CATGLEGFLFF
abundance: few
d_gene: -
v_gene: TRBV28
len: 11
j_gene: TRBJ2-1

CDR3nt: TGTGCCAGCAGCTTTACTCATGGGAATGAGCAGTTCTTC
CDR3aa: CASSFTHGNEQFF
abundance: -
d_gene: -
v_gene: TRBV7-2
len: 13
j_gene: TRBJ2-1

CDR3nt: TGTGCCAGCGGCTACGAAAGCATGGGACTCTCCTACAATGAGCAGTTCTTC
CDR3aa: CASGYESMGLSYNEQFF
abundance: few
d_gene: -
v_gene: TRBV11-2
len: 17
j_gene: TRBJ2-1

CDR3nt: TGCAGTGCTACACCTGGGCAGGGGGACTCTTCTAACTATGGCTACACCTTC
CDR3aa: CSATPGQGDSSNYGYTF
abundance: many
d_gene: TRBD1
v_gene: TRBV20-1
len: 17
j_gene: TRBJ1-2

CDR3nt: TGCAGCGTTCCCCGGGGCAATTCCTACAATGAGCAGTTCTTC
CDR3aa: CSVPRGNSYNEQFF
abundance: many
d_gene: -
v_gene: TRBV29-1
len: 14
j_gene: TRBJ2-1

CDR3nt: TGTGCCAGCAGTCCCTTAGCGGGACAGTTCTTC
CDR3aa: CASSPLAGQFF
abundance: few
d_gene: TRBD2
v_gene: TRBV7-9
len: 11
j_gene: TRBJ2-1

CDR3nt: TGCGCCAGCAGCTTTGGCAGGGATACCTACGAGCAGTACTTC
CDR3aa: CASSFGRDTYEQYF
abundance: many
d_gene: -
v_gene: TRBV5-1
len: 14
j_gene: TRBJ2-7

CDR3nt: TGTGCCAGCAGCCACCGGGACAGGGAGGCCAATGAGCAGTTCTTC
CDR3aa: CASSHRDREANEQFF
abundance: -
d_gene: TRBD1
v_gene: TRBV4-2
len: 15
j_gene: TRBJ2-1

CDR3nt: TGTGCCAGTAGTGAGTGGAACAATGAGCAGTTCTTC
CDR3aa: CASSEWNNEQFF
abundance: -
d_gene: -
v_gene: TRBV19
len: 12
j_gene: TRBJ2-1

CDR3nt: TGTGCCAGCAGCCGCTACCCGGGACTAGCGGGAGTCTCGCTCTTC
CDR3aa: CASSRYPGLAGVSLF
abundance: -
d_gene: TRBD2
v_gene: TRBV7-2
len: 15
j_gene: TRBJ2-1

CDR3nt: TGCAGTGCAACCGTACTAGCGGGACGATCCGAGCAGTACTTC
CDR3aa: CSATVLAGRSEQYF
abundance: -
d_gene: TRBD2
v_gene: TRBV20-1
len: 14
j_gene: TRBJ2-7

CDR3nt: TGTGCCAGCAGTAACCTAGCGGGAGCGTACGAGCAGTACTTC
CDR3aa: CASSNLAGAYEQYF
abundance: -
d_gene: TRBD2
v_gene: TRBV6-5
len: 14
j_gene: TRBJ2-7

CDR3nt: TGCGCCAGCAGCTTGGGGACTAGCGGGACAACAGATACGCAGTATTTT
CDR3aa: CASSLGTSGTTDTQYF
abundance: many
d_gene: TRBD2
v_gene: TRBV5-1
len: 16
j_gene: TRBJ2-3

CDR3nt: TGTGCCAGCACCCTGGGCCGGGACCAAGAGACCCAGTACTTC
CDR3aa: CASTLGRDQETQYF
abundance: -
d_gene: -
v_gene: TRBV7-2
len: 14
j_gene: TRBJ2-5

CDR3nt: TGTGCCAGCAGCGTATGGACTAGCGGGGAAAATGAGCAGTTCTTC
CDR3aa: CASSVWTSGENEQFF
abundance: many
d_gene: TRBD2
v_gene: TRBV9
len: 15
j_gene: TRBJ2-1

CDR3nt: TGTGCCAGCAGTTATTTTTTACTATACGAGCAGTACTTC
CDR3aa: CASSYFLLYEQYF
abundance: many
d_gene: -
v_gene: TRBV7-2
len: 13
j_gene: TRBJ2-7

CDR3nt: TGTGCCAGCTCAAGGGAGCGGGACTACAATGAGCAGTTCTTC
CDR3aa: CASSRERDYNEQFF
abundance: -
d_gene: TRBD2
v_gene: TRBV18
len: 14
j_gene: TRBJ2-1

CDR3nt: TGTGCCAGCAGTGCAATAGCGGGATCATCCTACAATGAGCAGTTCTTC
CDR3aa: CASSAIAGSSYNEQFF
abundance: few
d_gene: TRBD2
v_gene: TRBV6-1
len: 16
j_gene: TRBJ2-1

CDR3nt: TGTGCCAGCAGCCCCGAGAGGACAGGGGGCTTTGAGCAGTTCTTC
CDR3aa: CASSPERTGGFEQFF
abundance: medium-sized
d_gene: TRBD1
v_gene: TRBV3-1
len: 15
j_gene: TRBJ2-1

CDR3nt: TGTGCCAGCAGCGAAGACACGTCTCAGCCCCAGCATTTT
CDR3aa: CASSEDTSQPQHF
abundance: few
d_gene: -
v_gene: TRBV7-9
len: 13
j_gene: TRBJ1-5

CDR3nt: TGTGCCAGCAGCGCTAACAGGGAAAGCAATGAGCAGTTCTTC
CDR3aa: CASSANRESNEQFF
abundance: many
d_gene: -
v_gene: TRBV9
len: 14
j_gene: TRBJ2-1